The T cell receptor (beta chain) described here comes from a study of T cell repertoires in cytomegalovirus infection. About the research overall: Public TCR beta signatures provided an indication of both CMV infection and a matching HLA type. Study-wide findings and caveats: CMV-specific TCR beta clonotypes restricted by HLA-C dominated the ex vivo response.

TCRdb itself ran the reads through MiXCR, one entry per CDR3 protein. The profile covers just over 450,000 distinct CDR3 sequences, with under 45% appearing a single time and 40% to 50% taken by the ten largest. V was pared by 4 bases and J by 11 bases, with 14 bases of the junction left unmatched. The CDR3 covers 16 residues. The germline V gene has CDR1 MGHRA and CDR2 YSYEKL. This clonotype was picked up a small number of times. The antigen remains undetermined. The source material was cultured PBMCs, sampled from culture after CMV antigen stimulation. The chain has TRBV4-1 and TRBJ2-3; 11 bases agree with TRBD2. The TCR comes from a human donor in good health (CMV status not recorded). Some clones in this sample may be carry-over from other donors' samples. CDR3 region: CASSRGTSGTRKEQYF. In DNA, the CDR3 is TGCGCCAGCAGCCGAGGGACTAGCGGTACACGTAAGGAGCAGTATTTT.